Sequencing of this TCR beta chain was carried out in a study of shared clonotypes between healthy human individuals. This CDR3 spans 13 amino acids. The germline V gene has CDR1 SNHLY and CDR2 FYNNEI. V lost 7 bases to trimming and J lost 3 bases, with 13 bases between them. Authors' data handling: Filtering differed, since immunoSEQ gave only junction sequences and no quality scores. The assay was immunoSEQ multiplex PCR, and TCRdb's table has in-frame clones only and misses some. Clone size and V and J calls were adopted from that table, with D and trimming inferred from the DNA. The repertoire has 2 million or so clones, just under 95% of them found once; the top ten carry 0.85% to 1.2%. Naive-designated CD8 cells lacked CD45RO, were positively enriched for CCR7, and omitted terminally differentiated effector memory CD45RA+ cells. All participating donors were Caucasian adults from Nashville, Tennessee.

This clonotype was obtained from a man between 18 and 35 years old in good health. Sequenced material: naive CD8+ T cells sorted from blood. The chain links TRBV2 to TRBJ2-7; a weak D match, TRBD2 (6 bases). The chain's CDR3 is CASKEGRGYEQYF. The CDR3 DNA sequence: TGTGCCAGCAAGGAAGGGCGGGGCTACGAGCAGTACTTC.